This T cell receptor beta chain was captured by sequencing in a study of liver allograft versus peripheral blood T cells. Study in general: Intrahepatic T cell receptor repertoires from transplanted livers were compared against repertoires in recipients' peripheral blood.

The CDR3 is 18 residues long. With 1 base clipped from V and 0 bases from J, the junction kept 11 bases outside the gene matches. The V gene's germline CDR1 is DFQATT and CDR2 SNEGSKA (reference sequence). Study-level results: Intra-allograft T cell receptor repertoires in the liver reportedly differed from peripheral blood repertoires.

Each CDR3 protein is one row after TCRdb ran MiXCR on the reads. The profile shows over 10,000 distinct CDR3 sequences, under 30% of them singletons. Points on this clonotype: Its antigen is not identified.

The rearrangement links TRBV20-1 to TRBJ1-1; 10 bases are a match to TRBD1. This TCR came from a human patient who had a liver transplant. Some T cells may be graft donor cells. CDR3 protein: CSARGQGAGGVMNTEAFF. The DNA for the CDR3 is TGCAGTGCTAGAGGACAGGGGGCCGGAGGGGTAATGAACACTGAAGCTTTCTTT.